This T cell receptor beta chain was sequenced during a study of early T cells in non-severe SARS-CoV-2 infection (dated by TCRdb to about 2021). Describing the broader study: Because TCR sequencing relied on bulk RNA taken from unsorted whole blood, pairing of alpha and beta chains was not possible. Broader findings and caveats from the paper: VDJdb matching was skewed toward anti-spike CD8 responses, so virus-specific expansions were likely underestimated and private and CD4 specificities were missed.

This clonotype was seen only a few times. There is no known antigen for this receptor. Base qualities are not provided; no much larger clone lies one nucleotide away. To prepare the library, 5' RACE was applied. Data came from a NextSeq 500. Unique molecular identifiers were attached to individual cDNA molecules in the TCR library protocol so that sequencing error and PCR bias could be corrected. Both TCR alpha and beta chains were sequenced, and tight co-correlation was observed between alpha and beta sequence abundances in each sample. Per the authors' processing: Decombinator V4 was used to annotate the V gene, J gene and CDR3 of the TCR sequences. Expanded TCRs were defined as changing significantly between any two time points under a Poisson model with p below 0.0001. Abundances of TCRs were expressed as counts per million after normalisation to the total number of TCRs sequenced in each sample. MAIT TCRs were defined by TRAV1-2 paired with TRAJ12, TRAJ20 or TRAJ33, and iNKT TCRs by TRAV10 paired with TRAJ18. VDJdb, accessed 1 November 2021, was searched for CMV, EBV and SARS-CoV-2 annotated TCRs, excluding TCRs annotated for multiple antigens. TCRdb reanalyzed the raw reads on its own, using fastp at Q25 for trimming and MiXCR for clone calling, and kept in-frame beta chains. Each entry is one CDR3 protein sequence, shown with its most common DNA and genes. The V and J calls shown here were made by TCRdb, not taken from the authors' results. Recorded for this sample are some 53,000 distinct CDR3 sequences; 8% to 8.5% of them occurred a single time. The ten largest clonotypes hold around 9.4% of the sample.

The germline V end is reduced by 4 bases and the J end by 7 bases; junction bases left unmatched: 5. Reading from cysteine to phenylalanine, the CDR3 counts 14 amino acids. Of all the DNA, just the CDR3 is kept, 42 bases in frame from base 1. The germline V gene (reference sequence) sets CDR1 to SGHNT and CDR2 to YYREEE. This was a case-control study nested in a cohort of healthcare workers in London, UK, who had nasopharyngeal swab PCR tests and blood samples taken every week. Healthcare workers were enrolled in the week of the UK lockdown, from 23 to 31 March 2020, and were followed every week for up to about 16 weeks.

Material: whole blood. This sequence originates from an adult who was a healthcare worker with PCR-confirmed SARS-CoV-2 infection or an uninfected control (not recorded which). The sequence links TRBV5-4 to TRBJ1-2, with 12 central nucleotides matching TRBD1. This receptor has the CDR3 CASSGGQGAPGYTF. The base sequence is TGTGCCAGCAGCGGGGGACAGGGGGCCCCTGGCTACACCTTC.